Following are 13 T cell receptor beta chains from one sample sequenced in a study of CD8+CD57+ T cells in acquired aplastic anemia. According to the study, genomic DNA was the template for TCR beta VDJ and CDR3 profiling. TCRdb re-called the reads with MiXCR, one entry per CDR3 protein. The table includes hundreds of thousands of distinct CDR3 sequences, roughly half detected once. The sequencing input was sorted CD4+, CD8+, or CD8+CD57+ T cells (not recorded which) from PBMCs. Receptors were obtained from a human donor with severe aplastic anemia or a healthy control (not recorded which).

This clonotype was seen ten or more times. The chain employs TRBV5-1 and TRBJ1-3; D is unclear. The length of the CDR3 is 16 residues. Germline CDR1 SGHRS, CDR2 YFSETQ. The ends were cut back, 0 bases at V and 1 base at J, with 11 bases in the middle. The CDR3 reads CASSLAFTGSGNTIYF. CDR3 DNA sequence: TGCGCCAGCAGCTTGGCCTTTACCGGGTCTGGAAACACCATATATTTT.

This chain connects TRBV10-3 to TRBJ2-5; TRBD2 agrees at 8 bases. This CDR3 is built from 18 residues. Unmatched junction bases numbered 18, after V lost 4 bases and J lost 5 bases. Germline CDR1 is ENHRY and CDR2 is SYGVKD. The CDR3 sequence: CAISVIGDVAGRMETQYF. The CDR3 DNA reads as TGTGCCATCAGTGTCATAGGGGACGTAGCGGGGAGGATGGAGACCCAGTACTTC.

The count of this clonotype is one. The chain links TRBV24-1 to TRBJ2-2; 9 positions match TRBD2. The germline CDR1 and CDR2 sequences are KGHDR and SFDVKD. The CDR3 has 16 amino acids. Germline trimming cut 6 bases from V and 1 base from J; bases unmatched to any gene: 5. CDR3 residues: CATSTTTSGNTGELFF. CDR3 nucleotides: TGTGCCACCAGTACCACGACTAGCGGGAACACCGGGGAGCTGTTTTTT.

The gene calls are TRBV29-1 and TRBJ1-5, with D maybe TRBD1 (6 bases). Trimming shortened V by 7 bases and J by 2 bases, and 15 bases separated the two germline ends. The CDR3 is made up of 14 amino acids. Germline-derived CDR1 and CDR2 are SQVTM and ANQGSEA. Here the CDR3 reads CSAGGGNGNQPQHF. CDR3 DNA: TGCAGCGCTGGAGGGGGGAATGGCAATCAGCCCCAGCATTTT. The variable domain in full, with the rest retrieved from reference TRBV29-1 and TRBJ1-5, is SAVISQKPSRDICQRGTSLTIQCQVDSQVTMMFWYRQQPGQSLTLIATANQGSEATYESGFVIDKFPISRPNLTFSTLTVSNMSPEDSSIYLCSAGGGNGNQPQHFGDGTRLSIL.

This chain connects TRBV20-1 to TRBJ1-6, with 8 bases lining up with TRBD1. J gave up 8 bases and V 0 bases, and 9 bases lay outside the gene matches. The germline V gene has CDR1 DFQATT and CDR2 SNEGSKA (reference sequence). This CDR3 is built from 16 residues. CDR3 region: CSARDRRATGDSPLHF. CDR3 nucleotides: TGCAGTGCTAGAGATCGCAGGGCGACAGGGGATTCACCCCTCCACTTT.

This clonotype has at least ten counts. The genes are TRBV24-1 and TRBJ2-1; 8 nucleotides match TRBD2. CDR3 length: 16 amino acids. Looked up from germline, CDR1 is KGHDR and CDR2 is SFDVKD. J was trimmed by 2 bases and V by 5 bases; bases with no gene match: 7. CDR3 nucleotides: TGTGCCACCAGTGGCACTAGCGGTGAGACCTACAATGAGCAGTTCTTC. Protein sequence: CATSGTSGETYNEQFF.

The V and J genes are TRBV14 and TRBJ2-7; D gene uncertain. Trimming pared 1 base from V and 10 bases from J, leaving 8 bases between. The CDR3 extends over 11 amino acids. The germline V gene has CDR1 SGHDN and CDR2 FVKESK. The CDR3 DNA sequence: TGTGCCAGCAGCCAAGGGGGTCCCCAGTACTTC. It codes for CASSQGGPQYF.

Concerning this clonotype itself: This sequence may be a read error, since a much larger clone differs from it by one base. The genes are TRBV3-1 and TRBJ2-7; D is unresolved. The CDR3 consists of 13 residues. Per the germline V gene, CDR1 is LGHDT and CDR2 is YNNKEL (reference sequence). V dropped 3 bases and J dropped 8 bases, with 14 bases sitting between them. In DNA form, the CDR3 reads TGTGCCAGCAGCCAGATACGGTCTGGAAAGCAGTACTTC. It yields the protein CASSQIRSGKQYF.

The chain joins TRBV7-6 to TRBJ2-3, with 8 bases lining up with TRBD1. This CDR3 has 13 amino acids. Germline V CDR1 and CDR2: SGHVS, FNYEAQ. Unmatched junction bases numbered 4, after V lost 4 bases and J lost 7 bases. CDR3 coding DNA: TGTGCCAGCAGCTCTACAGGGGGTAATACGCAGTATTTT. It translates to CASSSTGGNTQYF.

This clonotype was counted ten times or more. The chain joins TRBV25-1 to TRBJ2-5; the D gene is possibly TRBD1 (5 bases). CDR3 size: 15 residues. Looked up from germline, CDR1 is MGHDK and CDR2 is SYGVNS. V lost 3 bases, J lost 1 base, and 12 bases lay in between. DNA of the CDR3: TGTGCCAGCAGTGATGGCAGGGTATTCCAAGAGACCCAGTACTTC. Translating it yields CASSDGRVFQETQYF. The full variable domain, in which reference TRBV25-1 and TRBJ2-5 provide the parts outside the CDR3, is EADIYQTPRYLVIGTGKKITLECSQTMGHDKMYWYQQDPGMELHLIHYSYGVNSTEKGDLSSESTVSRIRTEHFPLTLESARPSHTSQYLCASSDGRVFQETQYFGPGTRLLVL.

This chain connects TRBV25-1 to TRBJ1-2; a possible D gene is TRBD1 (5 bases). This CDR3 is built from 14 residues. Between the trimmed V and J ends, which lost 5 bases and 7 bases, there was a span of 17 bases. Germline-derived CDR1 and CDR2 are MGHDK and SYGVNS. CDR3 loop: CASSPGEGWTGYTF. The CDR3 nucleotides are TGTGCCAGCAGTCCTGGAGAGGGGTGGACTGGCTACACCTTC.

This clonotype occurred many times. CDR3 sequence: CSARPMGQGNQPQHF. The CDR3 DNA follows: TGCAGTGCTAGACCCATGGGACAGGGCAATCAGCCCCAGCATTTT. The chain joins TRBV20-1 to TRBJ1-5; 8 nucleotides align to TRBD1. Trimming at V came to 2 bases and at J to 2 bases, leaving 5 bases not matched to a gene. The CDR3 extends over 15 amino acids. Germline V CDR1 and CDR2: DFQATT, SNEGSKA (reference sequence).

There are many counts of this clonotype. The rearrangement joins TRBV2 to TRBJ2-1; TRBD2 matches at 10 bases. Germline lookup yields CDR1 SNHLY and CDR2 FYNNEI. After removal of 4 bases from V and 6 bases from J, the junction contained 6 bases not matched to a gene. The CDR3 has 15 amino acids. CDR3: CASSVASGGRNEQFF. The CDR3, as DNA: TGTGCCAGCAGTGTGGCTAGCGGGGGACGCAATGAGCAGTTCTTC.